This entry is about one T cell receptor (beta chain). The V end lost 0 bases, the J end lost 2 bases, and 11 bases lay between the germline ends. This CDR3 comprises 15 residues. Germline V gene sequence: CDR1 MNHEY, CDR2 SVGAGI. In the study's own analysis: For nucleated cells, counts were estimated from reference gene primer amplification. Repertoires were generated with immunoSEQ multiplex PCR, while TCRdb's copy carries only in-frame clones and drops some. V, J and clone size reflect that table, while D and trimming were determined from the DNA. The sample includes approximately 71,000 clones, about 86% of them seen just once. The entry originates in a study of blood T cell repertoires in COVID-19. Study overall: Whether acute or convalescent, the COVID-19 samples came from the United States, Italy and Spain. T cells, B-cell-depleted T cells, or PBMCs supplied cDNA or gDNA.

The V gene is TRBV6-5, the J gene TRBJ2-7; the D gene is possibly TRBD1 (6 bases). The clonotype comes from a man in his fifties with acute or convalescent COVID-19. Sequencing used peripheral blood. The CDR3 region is CASSYSGGPAYEQYF. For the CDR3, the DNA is TGTGCCAGCAGTTACTCAGGGGGTCCTGCCTACGAGCAGTACTTC.